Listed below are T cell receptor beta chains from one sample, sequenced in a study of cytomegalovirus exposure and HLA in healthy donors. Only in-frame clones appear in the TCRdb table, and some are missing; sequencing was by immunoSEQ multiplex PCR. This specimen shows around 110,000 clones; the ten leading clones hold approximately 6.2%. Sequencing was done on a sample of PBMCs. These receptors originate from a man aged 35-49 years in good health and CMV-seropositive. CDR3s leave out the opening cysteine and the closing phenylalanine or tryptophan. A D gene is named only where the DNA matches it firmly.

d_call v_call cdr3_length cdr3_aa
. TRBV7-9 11 ASSQTNTGELF
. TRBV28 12 ASQRDSSYNEQF
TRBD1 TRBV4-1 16 ASSQSGDRRSSGNTIY
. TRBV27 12 ASSLSRGPYEQY
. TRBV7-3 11 ASSPTGSEEQF
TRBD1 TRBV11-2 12 ASSLGTVQETQY
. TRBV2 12 ASSPGIRVAEQF
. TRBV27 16 ASSLREGGRTLHNEQF
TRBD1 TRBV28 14 ASSLPDKGAVYEQY
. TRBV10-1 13 ASSESKVGDTEAF
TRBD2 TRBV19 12 ASSIGTSEETQY
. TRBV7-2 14 ASSSDRSPNTGELF
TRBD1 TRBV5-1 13 ASSSGTGKPYEQY
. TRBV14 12 ASSATGYNQPQH
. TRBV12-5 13 ASGFTGLNTGELF
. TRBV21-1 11 ASSKARAYEQY
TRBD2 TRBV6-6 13 ASSRLAGDKYEQY
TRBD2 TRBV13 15 ASSLEAGGRATGELF
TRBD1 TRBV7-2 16 ASSRRWGTGESTGELF
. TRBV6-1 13 ASSETTATNEKLF
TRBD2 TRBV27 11 ASSLAGVYEQY
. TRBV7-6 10 ASGGSIYEQY
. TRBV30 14 AWSANEGGGNQPQH
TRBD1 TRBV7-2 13 ASSLARQGTYEQY
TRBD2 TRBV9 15 ASSPRRGSGRGNEQF
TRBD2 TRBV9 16 ASSVDQREGRYTGELF
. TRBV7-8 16 ASSSEDSVLRSVHEQF
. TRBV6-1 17 ASSAAYVPKDLGDTEAF
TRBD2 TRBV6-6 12 ASTPASGKNIQY
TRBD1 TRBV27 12 ASSHGQGNQPQH